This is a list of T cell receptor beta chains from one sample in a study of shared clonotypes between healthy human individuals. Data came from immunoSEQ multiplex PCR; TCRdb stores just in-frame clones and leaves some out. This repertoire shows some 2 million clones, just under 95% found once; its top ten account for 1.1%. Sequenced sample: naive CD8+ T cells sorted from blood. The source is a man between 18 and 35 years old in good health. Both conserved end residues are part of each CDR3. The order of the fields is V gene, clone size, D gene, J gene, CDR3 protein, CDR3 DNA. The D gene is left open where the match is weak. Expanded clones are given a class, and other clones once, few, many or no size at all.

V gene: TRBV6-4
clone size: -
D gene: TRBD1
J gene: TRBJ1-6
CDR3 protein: CASLRDRGTYNSPLHF
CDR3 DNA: TGTGCCAGCCTCCGGGACAGGGGGACCTATAATTCACCCCTCCACTTT

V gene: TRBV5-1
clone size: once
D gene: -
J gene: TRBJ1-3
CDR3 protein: CASSLDGNTGNTIYF
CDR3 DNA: TGCGCCAGCAGCTTGGATGGGAACACTGGAAACACCATATATTTT

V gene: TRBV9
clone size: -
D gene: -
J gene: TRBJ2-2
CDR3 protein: CASNGGSNTGELFF
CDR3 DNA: TGTGCCAGCAACGGGGGCTCTAACACCGGGGAGCTGTTTTTT

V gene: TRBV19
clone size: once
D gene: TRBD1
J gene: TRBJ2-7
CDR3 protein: CASSPGQSLEQYF
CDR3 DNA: TGTGCCAGTAGCCCGGGACAGAGTCTCGAGCAGTACTTC

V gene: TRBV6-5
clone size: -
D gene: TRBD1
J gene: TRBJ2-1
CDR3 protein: CASSYTLTGLDEQFF
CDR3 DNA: TGTGCCAGCAGTTACACACTGACAGGGCTGGATGAGCAGTTCTTC

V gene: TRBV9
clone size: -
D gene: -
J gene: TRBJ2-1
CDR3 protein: CASSGPPGGSDDEQFF
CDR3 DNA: TGTGCCAGCAGCGGCCCCCCTGGGGGCAGTGACGATGAGCAGTTCTTC

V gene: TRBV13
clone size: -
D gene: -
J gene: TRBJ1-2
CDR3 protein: CASSARTGTTYGYTF
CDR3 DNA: TGTGCCAGCAGCGCTCGAACCGGGACCACCTATGGCTACACCTTC

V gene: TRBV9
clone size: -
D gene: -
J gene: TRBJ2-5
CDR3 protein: CASSDPQGTQETQYF
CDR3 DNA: TGTGCCAGCAGCGACCCTCAGGGGACCCAAGAGACCCAGTACTTC

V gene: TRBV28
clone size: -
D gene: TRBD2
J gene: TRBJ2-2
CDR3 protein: CASREAGGTGELFF
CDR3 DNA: TGTGCCAGCAGGGAAGCGGGGGGGACCGGGGAGCTGTTTTTT

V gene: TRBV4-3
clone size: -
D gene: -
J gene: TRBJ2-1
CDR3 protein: CASSQGGTLSSYNEQFF
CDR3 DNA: TGCGCCAGCAGCCAGGGCGGGACTTTAAGCTCCTACAATGAGCAGTTCTTC

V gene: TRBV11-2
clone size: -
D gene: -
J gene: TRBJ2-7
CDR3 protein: CASSLGGALVNEQYF
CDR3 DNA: TGTGCCAGCAGCTTAGGGGGGGCCTTAGTGAACGAGCAGTACTTC

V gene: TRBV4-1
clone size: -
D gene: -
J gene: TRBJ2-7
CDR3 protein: CASSQEWQGAYEQYF
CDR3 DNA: TGCGCCAGCAGCCAAGAGTGGCAGGGAGCCTACGAGCAGTACTTC

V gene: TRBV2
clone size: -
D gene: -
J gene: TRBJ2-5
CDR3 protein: CASSDGLGGRETQYF
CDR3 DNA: TGTGCCAGCAGTGACGGGCTCGGAGGGAGAGAGACCCAGTACTTC

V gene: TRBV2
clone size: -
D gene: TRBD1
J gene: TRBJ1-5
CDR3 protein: CASSKDRGLNQPQHF
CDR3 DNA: TGTGCCAGCAGCAAGGACAGGGGGCTCAATCAGCCCCAGCATTTT

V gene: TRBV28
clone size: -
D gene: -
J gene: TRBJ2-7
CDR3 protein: CASRAGQEFYEQYF
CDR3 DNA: TGTGCCAGCAGAGCGGGACAGGAGTTCTACGAGCAGTACTTC